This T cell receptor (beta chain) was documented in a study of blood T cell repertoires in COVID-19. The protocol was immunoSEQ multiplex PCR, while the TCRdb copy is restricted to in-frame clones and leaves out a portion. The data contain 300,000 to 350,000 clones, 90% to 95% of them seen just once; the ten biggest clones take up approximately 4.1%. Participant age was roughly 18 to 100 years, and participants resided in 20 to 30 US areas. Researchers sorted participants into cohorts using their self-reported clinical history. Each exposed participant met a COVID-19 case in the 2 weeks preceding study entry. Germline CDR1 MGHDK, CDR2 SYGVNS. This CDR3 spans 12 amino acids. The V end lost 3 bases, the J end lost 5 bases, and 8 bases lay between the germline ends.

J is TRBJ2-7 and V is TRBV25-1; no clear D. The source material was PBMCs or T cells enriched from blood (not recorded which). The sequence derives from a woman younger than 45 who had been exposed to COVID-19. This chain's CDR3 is CASSELRDEQYF. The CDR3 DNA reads TGTGCCAGCAGTGAGCTCCGGGACGAGCAGTACTTC.